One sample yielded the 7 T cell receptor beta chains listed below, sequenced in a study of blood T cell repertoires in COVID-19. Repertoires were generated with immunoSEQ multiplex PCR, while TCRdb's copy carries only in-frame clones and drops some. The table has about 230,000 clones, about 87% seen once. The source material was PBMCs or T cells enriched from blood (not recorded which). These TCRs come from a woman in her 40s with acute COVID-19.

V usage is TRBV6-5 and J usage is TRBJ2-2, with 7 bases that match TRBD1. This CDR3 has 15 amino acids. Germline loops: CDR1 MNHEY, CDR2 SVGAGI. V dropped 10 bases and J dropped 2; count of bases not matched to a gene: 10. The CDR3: CAISPGTDNTGELFF. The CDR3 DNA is TGTGCCATTTCCCCCGGGACAGATAACACCGGGGAGCTGTTTTTT.

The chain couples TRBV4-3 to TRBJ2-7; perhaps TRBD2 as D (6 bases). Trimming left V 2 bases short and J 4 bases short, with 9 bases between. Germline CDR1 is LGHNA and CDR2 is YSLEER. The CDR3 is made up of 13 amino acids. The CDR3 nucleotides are TGCGCCAGCAGCCAACGTAGCGGTTACGAGCAGTACTTC. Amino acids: CASSQRSGYEQYF.

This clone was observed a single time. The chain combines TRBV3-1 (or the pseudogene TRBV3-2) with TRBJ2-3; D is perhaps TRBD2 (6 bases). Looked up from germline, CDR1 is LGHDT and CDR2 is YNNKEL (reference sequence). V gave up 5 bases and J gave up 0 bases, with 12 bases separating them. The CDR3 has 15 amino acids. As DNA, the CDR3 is TGTGCCAGCAGCTACGGAGGGACCAGCACAGATACGCAGTATTTT. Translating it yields CASSYGGTSTDTQYF.

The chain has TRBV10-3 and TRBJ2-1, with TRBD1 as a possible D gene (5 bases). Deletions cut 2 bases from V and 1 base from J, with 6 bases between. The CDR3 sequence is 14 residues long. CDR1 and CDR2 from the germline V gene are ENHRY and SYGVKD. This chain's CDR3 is CAISEGASYNEQFF. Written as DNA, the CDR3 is TGTGCCATCAGTGAGGGGGCTTCCTACAATGAGCAGTTCTTC.

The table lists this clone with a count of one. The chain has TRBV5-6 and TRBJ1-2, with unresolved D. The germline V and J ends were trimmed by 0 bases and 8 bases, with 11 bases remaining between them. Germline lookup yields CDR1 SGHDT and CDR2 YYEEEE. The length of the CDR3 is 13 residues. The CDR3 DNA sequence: TGTGCCAGCAGCTTGGCCGGTCGGAGGGGCTACACCTTC. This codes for CASSLAGRRGYTF.

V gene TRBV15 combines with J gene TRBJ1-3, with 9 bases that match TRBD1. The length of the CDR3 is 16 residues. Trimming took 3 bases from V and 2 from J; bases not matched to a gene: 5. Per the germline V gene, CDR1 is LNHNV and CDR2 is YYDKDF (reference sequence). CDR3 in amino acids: CATSSRTGATGNTIYF. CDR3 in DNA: TGTGCCACCAGCAGCCGGACAGGGGCGACTGGAAACACCATATATTTT.

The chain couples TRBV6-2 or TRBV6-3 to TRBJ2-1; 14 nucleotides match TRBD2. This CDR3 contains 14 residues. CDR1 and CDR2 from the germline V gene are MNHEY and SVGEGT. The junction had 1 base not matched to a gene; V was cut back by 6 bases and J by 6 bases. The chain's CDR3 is CASSGTSGSNEQFF. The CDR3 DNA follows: TGTGCCAGCAGCGGGACTAGCGGGAGCAATGAGCAGTTCTTC.